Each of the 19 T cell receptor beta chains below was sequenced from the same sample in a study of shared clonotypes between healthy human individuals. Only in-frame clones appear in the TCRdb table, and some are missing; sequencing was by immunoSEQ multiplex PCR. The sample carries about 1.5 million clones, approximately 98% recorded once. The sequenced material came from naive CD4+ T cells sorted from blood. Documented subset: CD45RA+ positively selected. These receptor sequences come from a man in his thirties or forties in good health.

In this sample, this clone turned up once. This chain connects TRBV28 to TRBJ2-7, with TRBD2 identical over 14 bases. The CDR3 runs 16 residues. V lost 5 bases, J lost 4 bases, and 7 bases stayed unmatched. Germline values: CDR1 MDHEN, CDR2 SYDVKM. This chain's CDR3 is CASSPQGTSGSYEQYF. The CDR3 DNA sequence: TGTGCCAGCAGTCCACAGGGGACTAGCGGGAGTTACGAGCAGTACTTC.

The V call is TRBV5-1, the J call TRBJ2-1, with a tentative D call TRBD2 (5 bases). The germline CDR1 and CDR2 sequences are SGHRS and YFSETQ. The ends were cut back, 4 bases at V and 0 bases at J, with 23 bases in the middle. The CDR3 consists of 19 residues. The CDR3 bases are TGCGCCAGCAGCAATAGACCAGGAGGAAGAATGAGCTCCTACAATGAGCAGTTCTTC. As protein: CASSNRPGGRMSSYNEQFF.

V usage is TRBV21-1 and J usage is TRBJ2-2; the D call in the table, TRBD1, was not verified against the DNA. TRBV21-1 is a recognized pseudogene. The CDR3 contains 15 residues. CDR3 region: CASSNRTGNTGELFF. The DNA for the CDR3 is TGTGCCAGCAGCAACAGGACAGGGAACACCGGGGAGCTGTTTTTT.

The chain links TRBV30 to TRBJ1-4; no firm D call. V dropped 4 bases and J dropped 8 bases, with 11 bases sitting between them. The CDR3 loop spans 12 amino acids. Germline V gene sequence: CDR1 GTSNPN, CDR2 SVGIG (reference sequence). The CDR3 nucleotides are TGTGCCTGGACGGATGGGCGCGAAAAACTGTTTTTT. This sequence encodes CAWTDGREKLFF. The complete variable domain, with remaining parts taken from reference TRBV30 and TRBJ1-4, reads SQTIHQWPATLVQPVGSPLSLECTVEGTSNPNLYWYRQAAGRGLQLLFYSVGIGQISSEVPQNLSASRPQDRQFILSSKKLLLSDSGFYLCAWTDGREKLFFGSGTQLSVL.

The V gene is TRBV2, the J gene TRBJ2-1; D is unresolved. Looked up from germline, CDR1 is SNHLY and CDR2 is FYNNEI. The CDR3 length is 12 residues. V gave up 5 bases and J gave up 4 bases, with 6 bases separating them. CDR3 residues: CASSTQYNEQFF. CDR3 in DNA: TGTGCCAGCAGTACCCAGTACAATGAGCAGTTCTTC.

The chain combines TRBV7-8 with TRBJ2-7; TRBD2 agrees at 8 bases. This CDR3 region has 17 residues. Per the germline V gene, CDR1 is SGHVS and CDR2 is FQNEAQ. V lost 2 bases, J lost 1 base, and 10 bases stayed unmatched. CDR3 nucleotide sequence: TGTGCCAGCAGCTTAACGACAGGACTAGCCTCTTCCTACGAGCAGTACTTC. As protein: CASSLTTGLASSYEQYF.

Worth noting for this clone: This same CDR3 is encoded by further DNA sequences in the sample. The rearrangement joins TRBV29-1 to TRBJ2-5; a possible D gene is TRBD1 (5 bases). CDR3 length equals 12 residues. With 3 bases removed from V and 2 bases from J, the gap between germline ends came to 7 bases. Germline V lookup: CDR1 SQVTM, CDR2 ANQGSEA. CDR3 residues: CSVERQQETQYF. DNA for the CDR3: TGCAGCGTTGAGAGACAGCAAGAGACCCAGTACTTC.

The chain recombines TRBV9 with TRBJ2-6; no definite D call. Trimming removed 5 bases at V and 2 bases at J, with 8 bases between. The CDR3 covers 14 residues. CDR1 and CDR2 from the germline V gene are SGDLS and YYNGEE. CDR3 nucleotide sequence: TGTGCCAGCAGTGCAGAAACTGGGGCCAACGTCCTGACTTTC. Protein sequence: CASSAETGANVLTF. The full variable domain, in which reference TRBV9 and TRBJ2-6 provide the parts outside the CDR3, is DSGVTQTPKHLITATGQRVTLRCSPRSGDLSVYWYQQSLDQGLQFLIQYYNGEERAKGNILERFSAQQFPDLHSELNLSSLELGDSALYFCASSAETGANVLTFGAGSRLTVL.

This CDR3 is CASSALGELFF. CDR3 sequence (DNA): TGTGCCAGCTCCGCCTTAGGGGAGCTGTTTTTT. V usage is TRBV18 and J usage is TRBJ2-2; D gene uncertain. Germline V CDR1 and CDR2: KGHSH, LQKENI. The CDR3 spans 11 residues. Trimming removed 6 bases at V and 8 bases at J, with 7 bases between.

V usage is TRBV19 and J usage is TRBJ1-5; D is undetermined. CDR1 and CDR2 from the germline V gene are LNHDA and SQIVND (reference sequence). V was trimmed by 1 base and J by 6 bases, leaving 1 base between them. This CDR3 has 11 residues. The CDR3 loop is CASSIGQPQHF. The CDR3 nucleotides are TGTGCCAGTAGTATAGGTCAGCCCCAGCATTTT.

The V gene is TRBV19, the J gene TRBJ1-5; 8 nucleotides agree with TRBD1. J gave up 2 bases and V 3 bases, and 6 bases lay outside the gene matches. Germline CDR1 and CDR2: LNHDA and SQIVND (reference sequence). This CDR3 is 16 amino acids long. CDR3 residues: CASSIEQGGRNQPQHF. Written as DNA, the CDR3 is TGTGCCAGTAGTATTGAACAGGGGGGACGCAATCAGCCCCAGCATTTT.

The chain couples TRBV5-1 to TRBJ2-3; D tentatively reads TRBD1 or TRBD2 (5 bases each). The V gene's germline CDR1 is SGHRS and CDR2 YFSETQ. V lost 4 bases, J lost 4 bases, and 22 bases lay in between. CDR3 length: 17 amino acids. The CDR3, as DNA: TGCGCCAGCAGCGGCCAAAACGGGGCCTCGTGGGCAGATACGCAGTATTTT. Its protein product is CASSGQNGASWADTQYF.

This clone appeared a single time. CDR3 nucleotide sequence: TGTGCCAGCTCCTTTCTACGGGACAGGGTGGTCGAGCAGTACTTC. This gives the protein CASSFLRDRVVEQYF. V is TRBV28 and J is TRBJ2-7; 9 nucleotides line up with TRBD1. V lost 8 bases, J lost 6 bases, and 14 bases stayed unmatched. CDR1 is MDHEN and CDR2 is SYDVKM in the germline V gene. The CDR3 spans 15 residues.

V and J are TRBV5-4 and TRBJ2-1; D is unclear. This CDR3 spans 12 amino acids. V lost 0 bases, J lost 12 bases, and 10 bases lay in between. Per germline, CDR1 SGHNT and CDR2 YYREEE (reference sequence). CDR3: CASSLDSSAQFF. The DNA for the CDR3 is TGTGCCAGCAGCTTGGACAGCAGTGCGCAGTTCTTC.

CDR3 in amino acids: CASSYLGSQRSYEQYF. The DNA of the CDR3 is TGTGCCAGCAGCTACCTGGGTTCGCAACGGTCCTACGAGCAGTACTTC. The V call is TRBV7-2, the J call TRBJ2-7, with unresolved D. The germline V gene has CDR1 SGHTA and CDR2 FQGNSA. The CDR3 has 16 amino acids. Deletions cut 4 bases from V and 1 base from J, with 17 bases between.

The CDR3 nucleotides read TGTGCCAGCAGCTTAGGGTCCGTCTTAGGGCAGCCCCAGCATTTT. As protein: CASSLGSVLGQPQHF. The chain employs TRBV7-2 and TRBJ1-5; D remains ambiguous. The CDR3 spans 15 residues. V dropped 1 base and J dropped 7 bases, with 14 bases sitting between them. Germline CDR1 reads SGHTA; CDR2 reads FQGNSA. Together with reference TRBV7-2 and TRBJ1-5, the CDR3 gives the full variable domain: GAGVSQSPSNKVTEKGKDVELRCDPISGHTALYWYRQSLGQGLEFLIYFQGNSAPDKSGLPSDRFSAERTGGSVSTLTIQRTQQEDSAVYLCASSLGSVLGQPQHFGDGTRLSIL.

The CDR3, as DNA: TGCGCCAGCAGTGGGCATTTGAACACTGAAGCTTTCTTT. This translates into CASSGHLNTEAFF. The chain combines TRBV10-1 with TRBJ1-1; D unresolved. CDR1 WNHNN and CDR2 SYGVQD come from the germline V gene (reference sequence). The CDR3 runs 13 residues. Trimming left V 4 bases short and J 0 bases short, with 6 bases between.

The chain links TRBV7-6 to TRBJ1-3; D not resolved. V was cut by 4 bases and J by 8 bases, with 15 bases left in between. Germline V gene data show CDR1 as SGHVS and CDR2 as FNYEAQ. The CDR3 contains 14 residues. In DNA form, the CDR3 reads TGTGCCAGCAGCTCCGTCAACCCTGAGGACACCATATATTTT. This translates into CASSSVNPEDTIYF.

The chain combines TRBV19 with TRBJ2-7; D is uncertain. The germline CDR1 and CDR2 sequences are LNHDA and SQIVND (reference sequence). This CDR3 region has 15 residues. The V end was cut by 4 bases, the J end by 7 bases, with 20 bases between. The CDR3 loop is CASSKTPGRMGEQYF. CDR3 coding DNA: TGTGCCAGTAGTAAGACCCCAGGAAGGATGGGGGAGCAGTACTTC.